The rows below give T cell receptor beta chains drawn from one sample of a study of blood T cell repertoires in COVID-19. Assay used: immunoSEQ multiplex PCR; TCRdb lists only in-frame clones, some missing. The sample yields about 200,000 clones, 86% seen once. The sample taken for sequencing was peripheral blood. These receptors were obtained from a man between 45 and 60 years old with acute or convalescent COVID-19. The CDR3 runs from the conserved cysteine through the conserved F or W. A D gene is named only where the DNA matches it firmly. For some rows the clone size is stated as once, few or many, or as a class when expanded; others skip it.

-	TRBV15	-	TRBJ1-4	CATSPRGGEKLFF	TGTGCCACCAGCCCCCGCGGCGGGGAAAAACTGTTTTTT
-	TRBV18	TRBD1	TRBJ1-1	CASSPPRTGATEAFF	TGTGCCAGCTCACCTCCTCGGACAGGGGCCACTGAAGCTTTCTTT
-	TRBV10-2	TRBD1	TRBJ1-2	CASSESRVLGQGNYGYTF	TGCGCCAGCAGTGAGTCGAGAGTATTAGGACAGGGGAACTATGGCTACACCTTC
-	TRBV6-1	TRBD1	TRBJ1-2	CASSERGTGGYGYTF	TGTGCCAGCAGTGAACGCGGGACAGGGGGCTATGGCTACACCTTC
few	TRBV3-1/TRBV3-2	TRBD1	TRBJ1-5	CASSSGQQYSNQPQHF	TGTGCCAGCAGCTCGGGACAGCAGTATAGCAATCAGCCCCAGCATTTT
-	TRBV27	-	TRBJ1-1	CASRAGQEPNTEAFF	TGTGCCAGCAGAGCGGGGCAGGAGCCGAACACTGAAGCTTTCTTT
-	TRBV9	-	TRBJ1-1	CASSVVSLPVVDTEAFF	TGTGCCAGCAGCGTAGTCTCCCTCCCGGTTGTGGACACTGAAGCTTTCTTT
-	TRBV7-9	-	TRBJ1-2	CASSLDISLGYTF	TGTGCCAGCAGCCTTGACATCAGCCTGGGCTACACCTTC
-	TRBV11-2	TRBD1	TRBJ2-7	CASSLAGTVATYEQYF	TGTGCCAGCAGCTTAGCCGGGACAGTCGCCACCTACGAGCAGTACTTC
-	TRBV2	TRBD1	TRBJ1-3	CASSVDRGNTIYF	TGTGCCAGCAGTGTAGACAGGGGGAACACCATATATTTT
-	TRBV7-6	TRBD1	TRBJ2-1	CASSLRGLGQGEVSYNEQFF	TGTGCCAGCAGCTTAAGGGGCCTGGGACAGGGAGAGGTCTCCTACAATGAGCAGTTCTTC
once	TRBV13	-	TRBJ1-6	CASSLSRGNSPLHF	TGTGCCAGCAGCTTATCTCGGGGTAATTCACCCCTCCACTTT
-	TRBV30	-	TRBJ2-2	CAWSIYLNTGELFF	TGTGCCTGGAGTATTTACTTGAACACCGGGGAGCTGTTTTTT
once	TRBV10-2	TRBD2	TRBJ2-1	CASCRPGLAGEDNEQFF	TGCGCCAGCTGCCGCCCGGGACTAGCGGGGGAAGACAATGAGCAGTTCTTC
-	TRBV9	TRBD2	TRBJ2-1	CASSVAGGGAFYNEQFF	TGTGCCAGCAGCGTAGCCGGCGGGGGGGCTTTCTACAATGAGCAGTTCTTC
-	TRBV19	-	TRBJ1-4	CASSIGTGTNNEKLFF	TGTGCCAGTAGTATAGGAACCGGGACAAATAATGAAAAACTGTTTTTT